Given below is one T cell receptor beta chain in context. Sequencing used immunoSEQ multiplex PCR; TCRdb keeps in-frame clones, though not all of them. The sample lists about 300,000 clones; around 84% were seen once. Living in 20 to 30 US areas, the participants were between roughly 18 and 95 years of age. Two negative PCRs, clearance, or symptom resolution had been documented for recovered Cohort 3 donors. The sample belongs to a study of blood T cell repertoires in COVID-19. Study at large: Sites across the United States, Italy and Spain contributed samples from acute and convalescent COVID-19. T cells, B-cell-depleted T cells, or PBMCs provided the cDNA or gDNA that served as material.

Trimming stripped 2 bases from V and 7 bases from J, with 6 bases between. The CDR3 totals 12 residues. Germline V gene sequence: CDR1 MGHRA, CDR2 YSYEKL. The TCR was taken from a woman between 18 and 29 years old who had recovered from COVID-19. The rearrangement uses TRBV4-1 and TRBJ2-1; D not resolved. The specimen was PBMCs or T cells enriched from blood (not recorded which). The CDR3 nucleotides are TGCGCCAGCAGCCAAATCTCGAATGAGCAGTTCTTC. It yields the protein CASSQISNEQFF.